The rows below give T cell receptor beta chains drawn from one sample of a study of blood T cells in healthy people across ages. TCRdb re-called the 5' RACE reads through MiXCR, storing one row per CDR3 protein. The sample includes approximately 850,000 distinct CDR3 sequences, under 45% of them seen just once. Source material: blood. These TCRs come from a man in his sixties in good health. Each CDR3 is given with its conserved first and last residue. Each record gives: clone size, D gene, J gene, V gene, CDR3 protein, CDR3 DNA. D genes are given only for firm matches. Clone size, where shown, is once, few, many, or a class for clones that have expanded.

.,TRBD2,TRBJ2-1,TRBV10-3,CAIGGGYNEQFF,TGTGCCATCGGCGGGGGTTACAATGAGCAGTTCTTC
few,.,TRBJ1-4,TRBV4-1,CASSQDLDRTEKLFF,TGCGCCAGCAGCCAAGATCTAGACCGCACTGAAAAACTGTTTTTT
few,.,TRBJ2-5,TRBV6-2/TRBV6-3,CASTAGNRQYF,TGTGCCAGCACGGCGGGCAACAGGCAGTACTTC
few,.,TRBJ1-2,TRBV12-3/TRBV12-4,CASSFILNYGYTF,TGTGCCAGCAGTTTTATTCTTAACTATGGCTACACCTTC
few,.,TRBJ1-4,TRBV3-1,CASSPDWGLRLFF,TGTGCCAGCAGCCCTGACTGGGGCTTAAGGCTGTTTTTT
.,.,TRBJ2-1,TRBV27,CASIGRTRASYNEQFF,TGTGCTAGCATAGGACGAACGCGAGCATCCTACAATGAGCAGTTCTTC
.,TRBD2,TRBJ2-7,TRBV20-1,CSAPLMGRGVQYF,TGCAGTGCTCCCCTGATGGGGCGGGGGGTGCAGTACTTC
.,TRBD2,TRBJ2-1,TRBV5-1,CASSFERGSSYNEQFF,TGCGCCAGCAGCTTCGAGCGGGGAAGCTCCTACAATGAGCAGTTCTTC
few,.,TRBJ1-5,TRBV10-3,CAISEFGQNQPQHF,TGTGCCATCAGTGAGTTCGGACAAAATCAGCCCCAGCATTTT
.,.,TRBJ1-1,TRBV7-9,CASSPTGRTNTEAFF,TGTGCCAGCAGCCCGACCGGGAGAACGAACACTGAAGCTTTCTTT
few,.,TRBJ2-5,TRBV6-5,CASSYEWTQYF,TGTGCCAGCAGTTACGAATGGACCCAGTACTTC
.,.,TRBJ1-1,TRBV30,CAWMRVKGREAFF,TGTGCCTGGATGAGGGTTAAGGGCCGAGAAGCTTTCTTT
.,TRBD1,TRBJ2-7,TRBV30,CAWSGGTEPYEQYF,TGTGCCTGGAGTGGAGGGACAGAACCCTACGAGCAGTACTTC
.,TRBD2,TRBJ2-7,TRBV20-1,CSAPLAGSIYEQYF,TGCAGTGCTCCGCTAGCGGGGAGTATCTACGAGCAGTACTTC
few,TRBD2,TRBJ2-7,TRBV13,CASSPGRDQQYF,TGTGCCAGCAGCCCGGGGAGGGACCAGCAGTACTTC
few,.,TRBJ1-2,TRBV12-3/TRBV12-4,CAFSTGFYGYTF,TGTGCCTTCTCAACAGGGTTCTATGGCTACACCTTC
few,.,TRBJ2-5,TRBV12-3/TRBV12-4,CASRPDPKETQYF,TGTGCCAGCAGGCCGGACCCTAAAGAGACCCAGTACTTC
.,.,TRBJ2-7,TRBV25-1,CASSDPQGYEQYF,TGTGCCAGCAGTGATCCCCAGGGCTACGAGCAGTACTTC
few,.,TRBJ1-2,TRBV12-3/TRBV12-4,CASWGMGYGYTF,TGTGCCAGCTGGGGGATGGGCTATGGCTACACCTTC
.,.,TRBJ2-7,TRBV7-9,CASSLAQGGTPSYF,TGTGCCAGCAGCTTAGCACAGGGCGGGACGCCCTCGTACTTC
.,.,TRBJ1-1,TRBV7-2,CASSLEIGVLLEAFF,TGTGCCAGCAGCTTAGAAATAGGGGTCCTTCTTGAAGCTTTCTTT
.,TRBD1,TRBJ2-1,TRBV20-1,CSANDRGAYNEQFF,TGCAGTGCGAATGACAGGGGGGCTTACAATGAGCAGTTCTTC
.,TRBD1,TRBJ1-4,TRBV18,CASSPRRQGASEKLFF,TGTGCCAGCTCACCTCGTAGACAGGGGGCTTCTGAAAAACTGTTTTTT
.,.,TRBJ1-2,TRBV6-5,CASSYGGVGAGGYTF,TGTGCCAGCAGTTACGGAGGTGTGGGGGCAGGTGGCTACACCTTC
.,.,TRBJ2-3,TRBV3-1,CASSSPGTPNTDTQYF,TGTGCCAGCAGTTCCCCCGGGACTCCCAACACAGATACGCAGTATTTT
many,TRBD1,TRBJ2-1,TRBV10-3,CAISAGQGMDNEQFF,TGTGCCATCAGTGCGGGACAGGGGATGGACAATGAGCAGTTCTTC
few,TRBD1,TRBJ2-7,TRBV7-6,CASSSGQGVSYEQYF,TGTGCCAGCAGCTCGGGACAGGGGGTATCCTACGAGCAGTACTTC
.,.,TRBJ2-3,TRBV20-1,CSGGTRADTQYF,TGCAGCGGGGGGACACGGGCAGATACGCAGTATTTT
.,.,TRBJ2-7,TRBV5-1,CASIHSECHEQYF,TGCGCCAGCATCCATTCAGAGTGCCACGAGCAGTACTTC
.,.,TRBJ1-1,TRBV13,CASSPQETEAFF,TGTGCCAGCAGCCCACAGGAGACTGAAGCTTTCTTT
many,.,TRBJ1-2,TRBV4-1,CASSQDMITGAYYGYTF,TGCGCCAGCAGCCAAGATATGATCACAGGAGCTTACTATGGCTACACCTTC
few,TRBD1,TRBJ1-6,TRBV5-1,CASSRTGESYNSPLHF,TGCGCCAGCAGCAGGACAGGGGAGAGCTATAATTCACCCCTCCACTTT
few,.,TRBJ1-5,TRBV7-2,CASSYQGRGQPQHF,TGTGCCAGCAGCTATCAGGGGAGAGGGCAGCCCCAGCATTTT
many,.,TRBJ1-6,TRBV7-9,CASSSTGNSPLHF,TGTGCCAGCAGCTCCACCGGGAATTCACCCCTCCACTTT
few,TRBD2,TRBJ2-3,TRBV6-2/TRBV6-3,CASRRLAGALAQYF,TGTGCCAGCAGAAGACTAGCCGGGGCTCTCGCGCAGTATTTT
.,TRBD2,TRBJ2-1,TRBV7-9,CASSLRGGNGQFF,TGTGCCAGCAGCTTACGGGGGGGCAATGGGCAGTTCTTC
few,.,TRBJ1-5,TRBV27,CASSLSGLNQPQHF,TGTGCCAGCAGTTTGTCGGGCCTCAATCAGCCCCAGCATTTT
few,.,TRBJ2-5,TRBV20-1,CSAREPPAAKETQYF,TGCAGTGCTAGAGAGCCCCCGGCCGCCAAAGAGACCCAGTACTTC
.,.,TRBJ2-5,TRBV29-1,CSTSRETQYF,TGCAGCACCTCTAGGGAGACCCAGTACTTC
few,TRBD2,TRBJ2-1,TRBV9,CASSGAGYFGNEQFF,TGTGCCAGCAGCGGAGCGGGGTATTTTGGTAATGAGCAGTTCTTC
few,.,TRBJ2-7,TRBV10-3,CAISVGGATYEQYF,TGTGCCATCAGTGTGGGTGGGGCCACCTACGAGCAGTACTTC
.,.,TRBJ1-2,TRBV20-1,CCASLEHRGYTF,TGCTGTGCTAGCCTAGAACACAGGGGCTACACCTTC
.,TRBD2,TRBJ2-5,TRBV30,CAWSEAGGWETQYF,TGTGCCTGGAGTGAAGCGGGGGGCTGGGAGACCCAGTACTTC
.,TRBD1,TRBJ1-1,TRBV20-1,CSARTGALNTEAFF,TGCAGTGCTCGGACAGGGGCCCTGAACACTGAAGCTTTCTTT
.,.,TRBJ1-6,TRBV9,CASSPTGGSYNSPLHF,TGTGCCAGCAGCCCCACGGGGGGCTCCTATAATTCACCCCTCCACTTT
few,TRBD1,TRBJ2-2,TRBV12-3/TRBV12-4,CASGQGIGELFF,TGTGCCAGCGGACAGGGGATCGGGGAGCTGTTTTTT
once,TRBD1,TRBJ2-4,TRBV28,CASSPRDSREDIQYF,TGTGCCAGCAGTCCCCGGGACAGTCGCGAGGACATTCAGTACTTC
.,TRBD1,TRBJ1-5,TRBV6-6,CASSGQGAGSNQPQHF,TGTGCCAGCAGTGGACAGGGGGCAGGGAGCAATCAGCCCCAGCATTTT
.,TRBD2,TRBJ2-3,TRBV14,CASSLSRSGGLADTQYF,TGTGCCAGCAGCCTCTCGCGCAGCGGGGGGCTGGCAGATACGCAGTATTTT
.,TRBD1,TRBJ2-6,TRBV15,CATTPGTGGYGASVLTF,TGTGCCACCACTCCCGGGACAGGGGGCTATGGGGCCAGCGTCCTGACTTTC
.,TRBD2,TRBJ2-5,TRBV4-3,CASSQDRAGTSRFNEQYF,TGCGCCAGCAGCCAAGATAGGGCCGGGACTAGTCGGTTCAATGAGCAGTACTTC